What follows are 32 T cell receptor beta chains derived from one specimen sequenced in a study of cytomegalovirus exposure and HLA in healthy donors. Primers included in the PCR were 60 Vbeta and 13 Jbeta primers. The protocol was immunoSEQ multiplex PCR, while the TCRdb copy is restricted to in-frame clones and leaves out a portion. The table records roughly 150,000 clones, roughly 79% of them present only once. Sequencing was done on a sample of PBMCs. The source is a male donor in good health and CMV-seronegative.

This chain connects TRBV5-4 to TRBJ2-7, with a weak D call TRBD1 (5 bases). CDR3 length: 13 residues. V was cut by 4 bases and J by 2 bases, with 10 bases left in between. CDR1 and CDR2 (germline): SGHNT, YYREEE (reference sequence). CDR3 DNA sequence: TGTGCCAGCAGCCCGGACACAGCCTACGAGCAGTACTTC. Translating it yields CASSPDTAYEQYF.

This clone was observed a few times. This chain joins TRBV6-6 and TRBJ2-5; 8 nucleotides line up with TRBD1. CDR1 and CDR2 (germline): MNHNY, SVGAGI (reference sequence). The V segment lost 7 bases and the J segment 4 bases; nucleotides outside the gene matches: 5. This CDR3 has 13 amino acids. The DNA of the CDR3 is TGTGCCAGCACCCGAGGGACAGGAGAGACCCAGTACTTC. It translates to CASTRGTGETQYF.

This clone turned up a few times. This rearrangement joins TRBV25-1 to TRBJ2-5, with 7 nucleotides matching TRBD1. The germline gives CDR1 MGHDK, CDR2 SYGVNS. V was pared by 6 bases and J by 4 bases, with 8 bases of the junction left unmatched. CDR3 length: 14 residues. As DNA, the CDR3 is TGTGCCAGCAGGGGAGACAGGGCCGGAGAGACCCAGTACTTC. It yields the protein CASRGDRAGETQYF.

This clone was seen only a few times. Other DNA variants within this sample encode the same CDR3. The chain recombines TRBV7-3 with TRBJ2-3; possible D gene TRBD1, 5 bases. The CDR3 sequence is 15 residues long. Deletions cut 3 bases from V and 2 bases from J, with 12 bases between. Per the germline V gene, CDR1 is SGHTA and CDR2 is FQGTGA. The CDR3 loop reads CASSLGQTYTDTQYF. Written as DNA, the CDR3 is TGTGCCAGCAGCTTGGGGCAGACTTACACAGATACGCAGTATTTT.

A few counts support this clone. The gene calls are TRBV6-6 and TRBJ2-3; 7 bases are a match to TRBD1. Germline V gene lookup returns CDR1 MNHNY and CDR2 SVGAGI (reference sequence). Trimming cost V 10 bases and J 1 base; bases outside gene matches: 8. The CDR3 contains 14 residues. The CDR3 region is CAIETGQGTDTQYF. DNA of the CDR3: TGTGCCATCGAAACTGGACAGGGCACAGATACGCAGTATTTT.

This clone was counted once. CDR3 region: CASSQDRGDRGFF. The CDR3 DNA reads as TGCGCCAGCAGCCAAGATCGAGGGGACAGAGGATTCTTC. V gene TRBV4-3 combines with J gene TRBJ2-1; TRBD1 aligns across 7 bases. V lost 0 bases and J lost 16; bases outside the gene matches: 9. The CDR3 contains 13 residues. Germline V gene sequence: CDR1 LGHNA, CDR2 YSLEER.

The genes are TRBV5-4 and TRBJ2-3, with 9 bases that match TRBD2. J lost 3 bases, V lost 4 bases, and 6 bases had no gene match. The CDR3 length is 15 residues. Germline CDR1 is SGHNT and CDR2 is YYREEE (reference sequence). This CDR3 reads CASSLWTSETDTQYF. The CDR3 coding sequence is TGTGCCAGCAGCCTTTGGACTAGCGAAACAGATACGCAGTATTTT.

A note on this clone: In the same sample, other DNA sequences code for this CDR3. The chain is built from TRBV5-4 and TRBJ2-2, with D possibly TRBD1 on 6 matching bases. Looked up from germline, CDR1 is SGHNT and CDR2 is YYREEE (reference sequence). V lost 4 bases, J lost 0 bases, and 10 bases lay in between. The length of the CDR3 is 15 residues. This CDR3 is CASSLGGTNTGELFF. CDR3 nucleotide sequence: TGTGCCAGCAGCCTAGGGGGTACGAACACCGGGGAGCTGTTTTTT.

The V call is TRBV5-1, the J call TRBJ1-4; no reliable D call. In germline, CDR1 is SGHRS, CDR2 YFSETQ. The CDR3 extends over 14 amino acids. Trimming cost V 0 bases and J 4 bases, with 7 bases left between them. The CDR3 region is CASSLGGFNEKLFF. The DNA for the CDR3 is TGCGCCAGCAGCTTGGGAGGGTTTAATGAAAAACTGTTTTTT. Filled out from reference TRBV5-1 and TRBJ1-4, the complete variable domain reads KAGVTQTPRYLIKTRGQQVTLSCSPISGHRSVSWYQQTPGQGLQFLFEYFSETQRNKGNFPGRFSGRQFSNSRSEMNVSTLELGDSALYLCASSLGGFNEKLFFGSGTQLSVL.

The V call is TRBV4-2, the J call TRBJ2-7, with 9 bases that match TRBD2. V was clipped by 2 bases and J by 4 bases; unmatched bases: 6. This CDR3 spans 15 amino acids. The germline V gene has CDR1 LGHNA and CDR2 YNFKEQ. CDR3 in amino acids: CASSQRGAGGYEQYF. The CDR3 DNA sequence: TGTGCCAGCAGCCAACGAGGAGCGGGAGGTTACGAGCAGTACTTC.

The rearrangement joins TRBV7-2 to TRBJ2-7; a weak D match, TRBD1 (6 bases). This CDR3 has 11 amino acids. Germline-derived CDR1 and CDR2 are SGHTA and FQGNSA. With 4 bases removed from V and 6 bases from J, the gap between germline ends came to 7 bases. The DNA of the CDR3 is TGTGCCAGCAGCTCACAGGGCGAGCAGTACTTC. Its translation: CASSSQGEQYF.

The chain has TRBV4-1 and TRBJ2-3; TRBD2 agrees at 12 bases. Germline values: CDR1 MGHRA, CDR2 YSYEKL. J gave up 5 bases and V 2 bases, and 5 bases lay outside the gene matches. The CDR3 is 16 residues long. The CDR3 region is CASSQSPGLAGDTQYF. As DNA, the CDR3 is TGCGCCAGCAGCCAATCTCCGGGACTAGCGGGAGATACGCAGTATTTT.

For this clone: This same CDR3 is encoded by further DNA sequences in the sample. V and J are TRBV11-2 and TRBJ1-3; D possibly corresponds to TRBD1 (5 bases). CDR1 and CDR2 from the germline V gene are SGHAT and FQNNGV. The V end lost 5 bases, the J end lost 0 bases, and 11 bases lay between the germline ends. This CDR3 has 15 amino acids. The DNA of the CDR3 is TGTGCCAGCAGCCCGCAGGGCGTCTCTGGAAACACCATATATTTT. Residues: CASSPQGVSGNTIYF.

This sequence joins TRBV5-1 and TRBJ2-2, with 10 nucleotides matching TRBD2. V gave up 0 bases and J gave up 2 bases; unmatched junction bases: 4. This CDR3 has 17 amino acids. Germline CDR1 reads SGHRS; CDR2 reads YFSETQ. CDR3 in DNA: TGCGCCAGCAGCTTGGGGCTAGCGGGAGTTAACACCGGGGAGCTGTTTTTT. Its translation: CASSLGLAGVNTGELFF.

This rearrangement joins TRBV29-1 to TRBJ2-3, with no clear D. V lost 4 bases and J 6 bases, leaving 11 bases between the germline ends. Germline lookup yields CDR1 SQVTM and CDR2 ANQGSEA. The CDR3 spans 12 residues. CDR3 nucleotide sequence: TGCAGCGTTGTAGGAACGGAGGATACGCAGTATTTT. It translates to CSVVGTEDTQYF.

The chain employs TRBV6-5 and TRBJ2-5; TRBD1 might be the D (6 bases). The V gene's germline CDR1 is MNHEY and CDR2 SVGAGI. The V end was cut by 8 bases, the J end by 4 bases, with 17 bases between. The CDR3 has 14 amino acids. The CDR3 loop reads CASGPYRVPETQYF. The DNA of the CDR3 is TGTGCCAGCGGACCTTACAGGGTCCCAGAGACCCAGTACTTC.

The rearrangement links TRBV6-6 to TRBJ1-5, with D possibly matching TRBD1 (5 bases). The V end was cut by 6 bases, the J end by 4 bases, with 13 bases between. The CDR3 consists of 14 residues. Germline V gives CDR1 MNHNY, CDR2 SVGAGI (reference sequence). As DNA, the CDR3 is TGTGCCAGCAGCCCCTCCAGGGATAATCAGCCCCAGCATTTT. Protein product: CASSPSRDNQPQHF.

The rearrangement uses TRBV19 and TRBJ1-2; D is possibly TRBD1 (6 bases). Trimming cost V 2 bases and J 7 bases, with 11 bases left between them. The germline CDR1 and CDR2 sequences are LNHDA and SQIVND (reference sequence). This CDR3 has 13 residues. As DNA, the CDR3 is TGTGCCAGTAGTATACCAGGGGTTAGTGGCTACACCTTC. Residues: CASSIPGVSGYTF. The variable domain in full, with the rest retrieved from reference TRBV19 and TRBJ1-2, is DGGITQSPKYLFRKEGQNVTLSCEQNLNHDAMYWYRQDPGQGLRLIYYSQIVNDFQKGDIAEGYSVSREKKESFPLTVTSAQKNPTAFYLCASSIPGVSGYTFGSGTRLTVV.

The genes are TRBV12-5 and TRBJ1-5; 7 positions match TRBD1. The CDR3 has 16 amino acids. Germline CDR1 and CDR2: LGHNT and FRNRAP. V gave up 1 base and J gave up 0 bases; unmatched junction bases: 3. Written as DNA, the CDR3 is TGTGCTAGTGGTTTGGGTACAGGGGATAGCAATCAGCCCCAGCATTTT. Residues: CASGLGTGDSNQPQHF.

This clone was observed a few times. The V call is TRBV7-2, the J call TRBJ1-5; maybe TRBD1 (6 bases). From germline, CDR1 is SGHTA and CDR2 FQGNSA. The length of the CDR3 is 15 residues. The V and J ends lost 5 bases and 6 bases respectively, with 17 bases between them. The CDR3 DNA reads as TGTGCCAGCAGCGCGTTGGGGGGGGGCAGTCAGCCCCAGCATTTT. Translating it yields CASSALGGGSQPQHF.

V usage is TRBV4-1 and J usage is TRBJ1-2, with D possibly TRBD1 on 5 matching bases. Trimming left V 2 bases short and J 8 bases short, with 18 bases between. The CDR3 length is 15 residues. CDR1 and CDR2 from the germline V gene are MGHRA and YSYEKL. The CDR3, as DNA: TGCGCCAGCAGCCAAACCCGGGGGGGTGAGTACGGCTACACCTTC. Its translation is CASSQTRGGEYGYTF.

The genes are TRBV18 and TRBJ2-7; TRBD2 matches 10 bases. The CDR3 totals 14 residues. Germline assignment: CDR1 KGHSH and CDR2 LQKENI. V lost 2 bases and J lost 7; bases outside the gene matches: 5. CDR3 bases: TGTGCCAGCTCACCAGGCCTAGCGGGAGAGGAGCAGTACTTC. This gives the protein CASSPGLAGEEQYF.

The genes are TRBV5-4 and TRBJ2-5; 7 bases are shared with TRBD1. Per germline, CDR1 SGHNT and CDR2 YYREEE (reference sequence). J lost 1 base, V lost 3 bases, and 12 bases had no gene match. This CDR3 is 17 amino acids long. CDR3 amino acids: CASSSIGWGTAQETQYF. DNA of the CDR3: TGTGCCAGCAGCTCAATAGGATGGGGGACAGCCCAAGAGACCCAGTACTTC.

V and J are TRBV7-2 and TRBJ2-1, with D hard to call. Germline V lookup: CDR1 SGHTA, CDR2 FQGNSA. This CDR3 is 14 amino acids long. Between the trimmed V and J ends, which lost 2 bases and 6 bases, there was a span of 11 bases. The CDR3 coding sequence is TGTGCCAGCAGCTTATTGTTCCCCCTCAATGAGCAGTTCTTC. Encoded protein: CASSLLFPLNEQFF.

The chain has TRBV5-4 and TRBJ2-7, with D perhaps TRBD1 (6 bases). This CDR3 comprises 15 residues. The V gene lost 0 bases and the J gene lost 3 bases, with 13 bases spanning the gap. Per the germline V gene, CDR1 is SGHNT and CDR2 is YYREEE (reference sequence). The CDR3 reads CASSLGGGEGYEQYF. Written as DNA, the CDR3 is TGTGCCAGCAGCTTGGGTGGGGGCGAGGGCTACGAGCAGTACTTC.

The rearrangement links TRBV2 to TRBJ1-2, with a possible D match to TRBD1 (5 bases). Trimming removed 7 bases at V and 3 bases at J, with 12 bases between. The CDR3 spans 13 residues. Germline V gene sequence: CDR1 SNHLY, CDR2 FYNNEI. Here the CDR3 reads CASTIGHYYGYTF. CDR3 sequence (DNA): TGTGCCAGCACGATCGGACACTACTATGGCTACACCTTC.

The chain couples TRBV29-1 to TRBJ1-3, with D maybe TRBD1 (6 bases). Deletions cut 4 bases from V and 0 bases from J, with 13 bases between. The CDR3 runs to 15 residues. The germline gives CDR1 SQVTM, CDR2 ANQGSEA. CDR3: CSVAQGRFSGNTIYF. The CDR3 DNA follows: TGCAGCGTTGCACAGGGTAGATTCTCTGGAAACACCATATATTTT.

This clone came up once. The chain recombines TRBV7-3 with TRBJ2-2; 16 positions agree with TRBD2. V was clipped by 6 bases and J by 6 bases; unmatched bases: 7. The germline gives CDR1 SGHTA, CDR2 FQGTGA. The CDR3 has 17 residues. The DNA for the CDR3 is TGTGCCAGCAGACTGACCGGGACTAGCGGGAGGGCCGGGGAGCTGTTTTTT. This encodes CASRLTGTSGRAGELFF.

As DNA, the CDR3 is TGTGCCAGCAGTGACGGACTAGCGGGAGATACGCAGTATTTT. Amino acid sequence: CASSDGLAGDTQYF. V and J are TRBV6-4 and TRBJ2-3; 11 positions match TRBD2. Germline V CDR1 and CDR2: MRHNA, SNTAGT. The length of the CDR3 is 14 residues. After removal of 2 bases from V and 5 bases from J, the junction contained 0 bases not matched to a gene.

The CDR3: CASSLDFREQYF. In DNA form, the CDR3 reads TGCGCCAGCAGCTTAGACTTCCGCGAGCAGTACTTC. This chain connects TRBV5-1 to TRBJ2-7; no clear D gene. The CDR3 has 12 residues. Trimming removed 2 bases at V and 6 bases at J, with 9 bases between. Germline lookup yields CDR1 SGHRS and CDR2 YFSETQ.

The chain carries TRBV27 and TRBJ2-5; 9 bases align to TRBD1. J gave up 5 bases and V 1 base, and 5 bases lay outside the gene matches. The CDR3 totals 15 residues. The germline CDR1 and CDR2 sequences are MNHEY and SMNVEV (reference sequence). Here the CDR3 reads CASSLFYRGRETQYF. The DNA of the CDR3 is TGTGCCAGCAGTTTATTCTACAGGGGGCGTGAGACCCAGTACTTC.

The chain uses TRBV18 and TRBJ2-5, with 7 bases that match TRBD1. With the DNA end fitting TRBJ2-7 better, the J assignment may be wrong. This CDR3 spans 13 amino acids. Germline CDR1 reads KGHSH; CDR2 reads LQKENI. The CDR3 sequence is CASSPGQVYEQYF. The CDR3 nucleotides are TGTGCCAGCTCACCAGGACAGGTCTACGAGCAGTACTTC.